This T cell receptor (beta chain) was recovered during a study of blood T cell repertoires in COVID-19. Study in general: Samples representing acute and convalescent COVID-19 were sourced from the United States, Italy and Spain. T cells, B-cell-depleted T cells, or PBMCs supplied cDNA or gDNA.

As handled by the study authors: Amplification from reference gene primers served as the basis for estimated nucleated cell counts. Clones were sequenced by immunoSEQ multiplex PCR, and TCRdb holds only the in-frame ones, with some missing. V, J and clone size were drawn from that table, and D and trimming were deduced from the DNA. The table includes roughly 100,000 clones, roughly 87% detected once. The CDR3 consists of 15 residues. Per germline, CDR1 SSHAT and CDR2 FNYEAQ (reference sequence). This clone was observed at least ten times. Sequence at one end of the junction differs from germline and may be a read error.

V and J are TRBV7-7 and TRBJ2-1; possibly TRBD2 for D (5 bases). The TCR originated in a man aged 80 or over with acute or convalescent COVID-19. Sequencing was performed on peripheral blood. The CDR3 sequence: CASSPTERAYNEQFF. CDR3 nucleotide sequence: TGTGCTAGCAGCCCCACGGAGAGGGCCTACAATGAGCAGTTCTTC.